This T cell receptor (beta chain) stems from a study of T cell clonality in common variable immunodeficiency. The study, taken as a whole, reports: Fewer TCRbeta clones were shared among CVID subjects than controls. Fewer deletions and N-nucleotide insertions were reportedly seen in common variable immunodeficiency TCR beta sequences. Compared with healthy controls, CVID subjects showed increased TCRbeta clonality, mostly in about a third.

Sequencing input was equivalent genomic DNA from CVID and controls. Clones were read by immunoSEQ multiplex PCR, and TCRdb kept only the in-frame ones, dropping some. The sample shows around 29,000 clones, none of them appearing just once. This clone was counted at least ten times. What it binds is not known. The read ends 3 residues before the CDR3 terminus; that terminus is restored from the germline J gene. J lost 8 bases, V lost 4 bases, and 5 bases had no gene match. The CDR3 spans 13 residues. Looked up from germline, CDR1 is LNHDA and CDR2 is SQIVND (reference sequence). Material for sequencing was peripheral blood mononuclear cells. This chain links TRBV19 with TRBJ2-1; the match to TRBD2 covers 7 bases. The clonotype comes from a person between 18 and 75 years old in good health. CDR3 DNA, as far as it was read: TGTGCCAGTAGTACAGTGGGGGGGGATGAG. Residues: CASSTVGGDE. The whole CDR3 protein is CASSTVGGDEQFF. The full variable domain, its missing parts supplied by reference TRBV19 and TRBJ2-1, is DGGITQSPKYLFRKEGQNVTLSCEQNLNHDAMYWYRQDPGQGLRLIYYSQIVNDFQKGDIAEGYSVSREKKESFPLTVTSAQKNPTAFYLCASSTVGGDEQFFGPGTRLTVL.